The 14 T cell receptor beta chains reported below all come from one sample, sequenced in a study of blood T cell repertoires in COVID-19. TCRdb's table, derived via immunoSEQ multiplex PCR, lists solely in-frame clones and lacks some. The table lists about 130,000 clones, 75% to 90% of them singletons. Sequenced input: peripheral blood. These receptors were obtained from a man between 65 and 80 years old with acute or convalescent COVID-19.

In nucleotides, the CDR3 is TGTGCCAGCTCACCAGGAGGGACAGGGGGTTCACCCCTCCACTTT. It is translated as CASSPGGTGGSPLHF. V and J are TRBV18 and TRBJ1-6; 11 bases fit TRBD1. This CDR3 contains 15 residues. Trimming cost V 2 bases and J 9 bases; bases outside gene matches: 3. Germline CDR1 reads KGHSH; CDR2 reads LQKENI.

The genes are TRBV3-1 (or the pseudogene TRBV3-2) and TRBJ2-1; 7 bases align to TRBD1. CDR1 and CDR2 from the germline V gene are LGHDT and YNNKEL (reference sequence). V dropped 4 bases and J dropped 3; count of bases not matched to a gene: 6. This CDR3 has 15 residues. CDR3 sequence: CASSPTGVHYNEQFF. In DNA form, the CDR3 reads TGTGCCAGCAGCCCCACAGGGGTTCACTACAATGAGCAGTTCTTC.

The V gene is TRBV19, the J gene TRBJ1-2; 8 bases line up with TRBD1. Germline V gene data show CDR1 as LNHDA and CDR2 as SQIVND (reference sequence). The CDR3 loop spans 18 amino acids. V dropped 3 bases and J dropped 4; count of bases not matched to a gene: 16. This CDR3 reads CASSIRLPRGRGRYGYTF. Written as DNA, the CDR3 is TGTGCCAGTAGTATTCGTCTCCCCAGGGGGCGCGGGCGCTATGGCTACACCTTC.

The chain has TRBV7-2 and TRBJ2-7; D may be TRBD2 (7 bases). Per the germline V gene, CDR1 is SGHTA and CDR2 is FQGNSA. Trimming shortened V by 0 bases and J by 5 bases, and 14 bases separated the two germline ends. The CDR3 spans 15 residues. The chain's CDR3 is CASSLAGGAFHEQYF. For the CDR3, the DNA is TGTGCCAGCAGCTTAGCGGGGGGGGCCTTCCACGAGCAGTACTTC. The variable domain in full, with the rest retrieved from reference TRBV7-2 and TRBJ2-7, is GAGVSQSPSNKVTEKGKDVELRCDPISGHTALYWYRQSLGQGLEFLIYFQGNSAPDKSGLPSDRFSAERTGGSVSTLTIQRTQQEDSAVYLCASSLAGGAFHEQYFGPGTRLTVT.

The chain carries TRBV3-1 (or the pseudogene TRBV3-2) and TRBJ2-3; 11 bases line up with TRBD2. The CDR3 is 16 amino acids. The junction had 8 bases not matched to a gene; V was cut back by 4 bases and J by 5 bases. The germline V gene has CDR1 LGHDT and CDR2 YNNKEL (reference sequence). CDR3: CASSPGSGGAVDTQYF. Here the CDR3 DNA reads TGTGCCAGCAGCCCGGGTAGCGGGGGGGCCGTAGATACGCAGTATTTT.

This clone was counted a single time. CDR3 sequence: CASSLADRAGETQYF. The CDR3, as DNA: TGTGCCAGCAGCTTAGCGGACAGGGCGGGAGAGACCCAGTACTTC. This chain links TRBV7-6 with TRBJ2-5; 8 nucleotides line up with TRBD1. The CDR3 is 15 amino acids. V was clipped by 0 bases and J by 4 bases; unmatched bases: 4. Germline V gene lookup returns CDR1 SGHVS and CDR2 FNYEAQ.

The chain recombines TRBV4-1 with TRBJ2-3; TRBD2 matches at 10 bases. V gave up 1 base and J gave up 6 bases; unmatched junction bases: 4. The CDR3 has 15 amino acids. Germline V CDR1 and CDR2: MGHRA, YSYEKL. The CDR3 DNA is TGCGCCAGCAGCCAAGCCTCAGCGGGGGGGGATACGCAGTATTTT. Its protein is CASSQASAGGDTQYF.

This sequence joins TRBV6-1 and TRBJ1-5; 9 nucleotides agree with TRBD1. Germline V lookup: CDR1 MNHNS, CDR2 SASEGT. V dropped 1 base and J dropped 16; count of bases not matched to a gene: 2. The CDR3 covers 11 residues. In nucleotides, the CDR3 is TGTGCCAGCAGTGAAGGGGACAGGGCCCATTTT. Its translation is CASSEGDRAHF.

The CDR3 loop reads CASSSDRRSTGELFF. The CDR3 DNA reads TGTGCCAGCAGTTCAGACAGGAGAAGCACCGGGGAGCTGTTTTTT. The gene calls are TRBV7-9 and TRBJ2-2; tentative D call: TRBD1 (6 bases). There are 15 residues in the CDR3. V was cut by 6 bases and J by 4 bases, with 15 bases left in between. CDR1 and CDR2 (germline): SEHNR, FQNEAQ (reference sequence).

This clone has a single count. The chain recombines TRBV14 with TRBJ2-7; D may be TRBD1 (5 bases). Germline CDR1 and CDR2: SGHDN and FVKESK. Trimming cost V 5 bases and J 6 bases, with 14 bases left between them. This CDR3 is 13 amino acids long. CDR3 sequence reads: CASSILTGGEQYF. The CDR3 nucleotides read TGTGCCAGCAGCATTCTTACAGGTGGCGAGCAGTACTTC.

The chain has TRBV5-5 and TRBJ2-7; 8 nucleotides align to TRBD2. Germline V gene sequence: CDR1 SGHKS, CDR2 YYEKEE (reference sequence). This CDR3 region has 15 residues. V dropped 3 bases and J dropped 6; count of bases not matched to a gene: 11. Written as DNA, the CDR3 is TGTGCCAGCAGCTCCCGGGGACTAGTGGGAAGCGAGCAGTACTTC. Amino acid sequence: CASSSRGLVGSEQYF.

This rearrangement joins TRBV18 to TRBJ1-1; D gene unclear. Germline V gives CDR1 KGHSH, CDR2 LQKENI. This CDR3 is 12 amino acids long. Trimming cost V 3 bases and J 6 bases, with 8 bases left between them. CDR3 nucleotides: TGTGCCAGCTCACCTCAGCAGGCTGAAGCTTTCTTT. As protein: CASSPQQAEAFF.

CDR3 protein: CASSRTGNTGELFF. The DNA of the CDR3 is TGCGCCAGCAGCAGGACAGGGAACACCGGGGAGCTGTTTTTT. V and J are TRBV5-1 and TRBJ2-2; 7 bases are a match to TRBD1. V shed 4 bases, J shed 1 base, and the junction held 1 base outside the gene matches. Germline V lookup: CDR1 SGHRS, CDR2 YFSETQ. CDR3 length equals 14 residues.

This chain connects TRBV7-8 to TRBJ1-5; a possible D gene is TRBD1 (6 bases). The germline V and J ends were trimmed by 5 bases and 0 bases, with 20 bases remaining between them. The length of the CDR3 is 18 residues. Germline V gene sequence: CDR1 SGHVS, CDR2 FQNEAQ. The chain's CDR3 is CASSRGQLTSYSNQPQHF. CDR3 DNA sequence: TGTGCCAGCAGCCGCGGACAGTTGACCTCTTATAGCAATCAGCCCCAGCATTTT.